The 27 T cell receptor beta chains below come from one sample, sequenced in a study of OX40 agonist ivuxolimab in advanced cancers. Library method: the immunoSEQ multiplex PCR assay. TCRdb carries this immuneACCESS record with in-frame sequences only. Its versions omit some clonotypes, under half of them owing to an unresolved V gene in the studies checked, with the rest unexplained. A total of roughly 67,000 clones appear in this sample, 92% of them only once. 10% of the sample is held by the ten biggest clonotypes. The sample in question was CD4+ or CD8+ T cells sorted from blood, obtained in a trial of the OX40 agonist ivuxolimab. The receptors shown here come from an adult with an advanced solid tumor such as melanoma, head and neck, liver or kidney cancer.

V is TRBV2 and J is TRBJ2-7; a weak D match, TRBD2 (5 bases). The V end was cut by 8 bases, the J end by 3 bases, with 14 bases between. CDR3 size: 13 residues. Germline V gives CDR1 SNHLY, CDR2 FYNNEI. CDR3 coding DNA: TGTGCCAGCCTAGGACTGACGTACTACGAGCAGTACTTC. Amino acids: CASLGLTYYEQYF.

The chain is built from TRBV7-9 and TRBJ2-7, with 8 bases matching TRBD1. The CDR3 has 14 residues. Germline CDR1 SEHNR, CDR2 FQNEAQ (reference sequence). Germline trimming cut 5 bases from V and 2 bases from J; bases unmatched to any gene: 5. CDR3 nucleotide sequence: TGTGCCAGCAGCGCCGACAGGGGAGCCTACGAGCAGTACTTC. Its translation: CASSADRGAYEQYF.

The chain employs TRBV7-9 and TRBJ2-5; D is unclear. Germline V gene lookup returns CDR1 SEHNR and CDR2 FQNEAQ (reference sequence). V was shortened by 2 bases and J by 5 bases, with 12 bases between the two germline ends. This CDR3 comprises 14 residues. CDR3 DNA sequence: TGTGCCAGCAGCTTACTAGGGAAGTGGGAGACCCAGTACTTC. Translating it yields CASSLLGKWETQYF.

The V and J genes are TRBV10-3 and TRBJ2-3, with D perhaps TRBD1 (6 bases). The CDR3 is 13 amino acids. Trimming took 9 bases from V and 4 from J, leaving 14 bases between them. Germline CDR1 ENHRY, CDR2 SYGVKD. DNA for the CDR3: TGTGCCATAGAAGCCACAGGGTCAGATACGCAGTATTTT. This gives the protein CAIEATGSDTQYF.

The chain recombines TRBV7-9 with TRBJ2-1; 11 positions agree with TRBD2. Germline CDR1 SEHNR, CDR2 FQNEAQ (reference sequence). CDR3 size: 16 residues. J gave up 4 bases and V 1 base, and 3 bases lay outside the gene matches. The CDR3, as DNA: TGTGCCAGCAGCTTAGAAGGACTAGCGGGTTACAATGAGCAGTTCTTC. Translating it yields CASSLEGLAGYNEQFF.

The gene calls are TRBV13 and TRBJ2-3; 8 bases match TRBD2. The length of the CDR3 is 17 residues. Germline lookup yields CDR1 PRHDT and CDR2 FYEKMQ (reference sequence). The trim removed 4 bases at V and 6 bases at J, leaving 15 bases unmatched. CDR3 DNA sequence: TGTGCCAGCAGCTCCTACGCGAGTGGTAGCGGGGATGATACGCAGTATTTT. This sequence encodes CASSSYASGSGDDTQYF.

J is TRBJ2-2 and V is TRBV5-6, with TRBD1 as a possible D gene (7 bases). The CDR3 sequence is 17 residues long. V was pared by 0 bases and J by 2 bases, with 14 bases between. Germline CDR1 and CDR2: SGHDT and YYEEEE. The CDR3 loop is CASSLGAGGLNTGELFF. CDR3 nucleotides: TGTGCCAGCAGCTTGGGCGCAGGGGGGCTTAACACCGGGGAGCTGTTTTTT.

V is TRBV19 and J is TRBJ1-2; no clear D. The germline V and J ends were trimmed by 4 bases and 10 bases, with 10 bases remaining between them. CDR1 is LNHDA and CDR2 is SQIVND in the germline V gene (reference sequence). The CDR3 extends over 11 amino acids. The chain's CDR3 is CASSNHRIYTF. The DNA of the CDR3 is TGTGCCAGTAGTAACCACCGTATCTACACCTTC.

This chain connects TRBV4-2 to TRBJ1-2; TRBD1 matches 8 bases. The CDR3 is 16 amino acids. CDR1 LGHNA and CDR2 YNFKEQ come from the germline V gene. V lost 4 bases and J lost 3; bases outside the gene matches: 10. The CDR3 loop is CASSRRRTGNDYGYTF. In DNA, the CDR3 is TGTGCCAGCAGCCGGAGGAGGACAGGGAATGACTATGGCTACACCTTC.

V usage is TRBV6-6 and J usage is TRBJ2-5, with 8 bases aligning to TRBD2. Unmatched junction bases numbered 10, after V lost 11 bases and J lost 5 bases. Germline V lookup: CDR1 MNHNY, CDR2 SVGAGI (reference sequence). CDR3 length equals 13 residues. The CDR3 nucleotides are TGTGCCGGGGCCCCGCCTAGCGGGGAGACCCAGTACTTC. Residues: CAGAPPSGETQYF.

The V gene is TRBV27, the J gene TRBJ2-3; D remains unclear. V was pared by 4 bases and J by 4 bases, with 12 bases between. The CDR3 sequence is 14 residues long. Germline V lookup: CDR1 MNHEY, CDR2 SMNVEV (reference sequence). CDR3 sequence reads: CASSSGPAADTQYF. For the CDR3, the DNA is TGTGCCAGCAGTTCAGGACCGGCGGCAGATACGCAGTATTTT.

In DNA, the CDR3 is TGTGCCAGCAGCTTAGGTGAAGAAAACGTATGGGGCTACACCTTC. Its protein is CASSLGEENVWGYTF. The V and J genes are TRBV7-9 and TRBJ1-2; D call uncertain. Trimming took off 1 base at V and 8 bases at J, with 17 bases between the two ends. Germline lookup yields CDR1 SEHNR and CDR2 FQNEAQ (reference sequence). The CDR3 consists of 15 residues.

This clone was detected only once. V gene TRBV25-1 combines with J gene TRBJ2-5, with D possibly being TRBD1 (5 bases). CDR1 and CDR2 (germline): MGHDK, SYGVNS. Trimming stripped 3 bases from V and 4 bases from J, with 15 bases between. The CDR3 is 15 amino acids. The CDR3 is CASSEGRSNGETQYF. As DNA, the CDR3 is TGTGCCAGCAGTGAGGGGCGGTCCAACGGAGAGACCCAGTACTTC. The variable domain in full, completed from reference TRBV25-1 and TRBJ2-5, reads EADIYQTPRYLVIGTGKKITLECSQTMGHDKMYWYQQDPGMELHLIHYSYGVNSTEKGDLSSESTVSRIRTEHFPLTLESARPSHTSQYLCASSEGRSNGETQYFGPGTRLLVL.

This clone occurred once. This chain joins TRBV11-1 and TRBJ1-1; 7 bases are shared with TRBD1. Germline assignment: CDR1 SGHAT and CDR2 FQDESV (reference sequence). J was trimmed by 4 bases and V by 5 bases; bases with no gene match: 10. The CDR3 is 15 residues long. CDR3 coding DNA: TGTGCCAGCAGCCCACAGGACAGGTGGGGCACTGAAGCTTTCTTT. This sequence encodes CASSPQDRWGTEAFF. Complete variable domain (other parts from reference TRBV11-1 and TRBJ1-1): EAEVAQSPRYKITEKSQAVAFWCDPISGHATLYWYRQILGQGPELLVQFQDESVVDDSQLPKDRFSAERLKGVDSTLKIQPAELGDSAMYLCASSPQDRWGTEAFFGQGTRLTVV.

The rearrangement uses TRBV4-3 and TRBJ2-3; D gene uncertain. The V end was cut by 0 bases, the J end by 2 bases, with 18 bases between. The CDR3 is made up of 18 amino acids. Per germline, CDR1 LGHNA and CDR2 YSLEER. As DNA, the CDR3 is TGCGCCAGCAGCCAAGAGAGGCAGGCTCGTGAGATCACAGATACGCAGTATTTT. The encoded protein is CASSQERQAREITDTQYF.

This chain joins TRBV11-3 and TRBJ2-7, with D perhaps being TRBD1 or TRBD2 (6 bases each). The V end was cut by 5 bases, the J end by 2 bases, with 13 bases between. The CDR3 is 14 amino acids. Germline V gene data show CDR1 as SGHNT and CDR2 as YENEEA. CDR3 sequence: CASSHGGGPYEQYF. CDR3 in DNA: TGTGCCAGCAGCCACGGAGGGGGACCCTACGAGCAGTACTTC.

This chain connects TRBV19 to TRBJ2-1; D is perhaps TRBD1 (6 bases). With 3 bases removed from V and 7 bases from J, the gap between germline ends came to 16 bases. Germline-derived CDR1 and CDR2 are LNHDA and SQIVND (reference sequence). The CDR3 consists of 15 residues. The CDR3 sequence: CASSIHRETPNEQFF. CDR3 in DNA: TGTGCCAGTAGTATTCACAGGGAAACGCCTAATGAGCAGTTCTTC.

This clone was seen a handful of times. The CDR3 sequence is CASSSGVSELFF. The CDR3 coding sequence is TGCGCCAGCAGCTCAGGGGTCTCGGAACTGTTTTTT. The chain is built from TRBV5-1 and TRBJ1-4; D might be TRBD1 (6 bases). Between the trimmed V and J ends, which lost 3 bases and 12 bases, there was a span of 12 bases. This CDR3 has 12 amino acids. Germline CDR1 is SGHRS and CDR2 is YFSETQ.

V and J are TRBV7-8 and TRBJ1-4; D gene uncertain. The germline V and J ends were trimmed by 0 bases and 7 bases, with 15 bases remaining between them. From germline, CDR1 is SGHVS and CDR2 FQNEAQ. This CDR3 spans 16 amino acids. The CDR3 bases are TGTGCCAGCAGCTTAGCGTATCCCCCTTACTCTGAAAAACTGTTTTTT. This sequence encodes CASSLAYPPYSEKLFF.

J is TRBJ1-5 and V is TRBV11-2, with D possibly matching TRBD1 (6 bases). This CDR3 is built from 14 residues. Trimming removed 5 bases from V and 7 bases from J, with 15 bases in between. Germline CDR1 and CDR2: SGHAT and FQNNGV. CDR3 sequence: CASSPTGLGQPQHF. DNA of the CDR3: TGTGCCAGCAGCCCGACAGGTCTCGGGCAGCCCCAGCATTTT.

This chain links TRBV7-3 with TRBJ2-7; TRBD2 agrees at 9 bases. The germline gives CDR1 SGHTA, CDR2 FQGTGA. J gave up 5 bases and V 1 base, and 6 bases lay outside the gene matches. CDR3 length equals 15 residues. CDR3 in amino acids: CASSLRGGGAHEQYF. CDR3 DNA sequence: TGTGCCAGCAGCTTAAGAGGCGGGGGGGCCCACGAGCAGTACTTC. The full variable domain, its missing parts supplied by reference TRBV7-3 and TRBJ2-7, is GAGVSQTPSNKVTEKGKYVELRCDPISGHTALYWYRQSLGQGPEFLIYFQGTGAADDSGLPNDRFFAVRPEGSVSTLKIQRTERGDSAVYLCASSLRGGGAHEQYFGPGTRLTVT.

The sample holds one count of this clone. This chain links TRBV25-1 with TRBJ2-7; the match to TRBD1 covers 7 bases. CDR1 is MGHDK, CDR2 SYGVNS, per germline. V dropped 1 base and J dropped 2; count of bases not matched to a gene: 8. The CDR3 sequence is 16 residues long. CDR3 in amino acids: CASSEWGTEAAYEQYF. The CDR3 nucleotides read TGTGCCAGCAGTGAATGGGGGACAGAGGCTGCCTACGAGCAGTACTTC.

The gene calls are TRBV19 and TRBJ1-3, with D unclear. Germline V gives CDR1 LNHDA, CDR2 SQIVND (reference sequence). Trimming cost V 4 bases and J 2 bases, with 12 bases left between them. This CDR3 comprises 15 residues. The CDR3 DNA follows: TGTGCCAGTAGTAGGAGGAGGGAAACTGGAAACACCATATATTTT. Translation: CASSRRRETGNTIYF.

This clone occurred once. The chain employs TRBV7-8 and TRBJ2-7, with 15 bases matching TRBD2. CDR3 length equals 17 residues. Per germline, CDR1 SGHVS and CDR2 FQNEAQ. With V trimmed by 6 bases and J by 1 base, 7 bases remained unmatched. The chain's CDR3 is CASSEGLAGGESYEQYF. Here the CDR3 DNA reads TGTGCCAGCAGTGAGGGACTAGCGGGGGGTGAATCCTACGAGCAGTACTTC. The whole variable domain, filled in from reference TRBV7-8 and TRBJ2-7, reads GAGVSQSPRYKVAKRGQDVALRCDPISGHVSLFWYQQALGQGPEFLTYFQNEAQLDKSGLPSDRFFAERPEGSVSTLKIQRTQQEDSAVYLCASSEGLAGGESYEQYFGPGTRLTVT.

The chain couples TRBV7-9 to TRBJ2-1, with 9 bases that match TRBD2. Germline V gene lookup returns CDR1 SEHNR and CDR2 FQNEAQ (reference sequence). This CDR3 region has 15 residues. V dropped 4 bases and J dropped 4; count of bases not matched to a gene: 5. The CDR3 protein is CASSSGLAGYNEQFF. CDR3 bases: TGTGCCAGCAGCTCCGGCCTAGCGGGGTACAATGAGCAGTTCTTC. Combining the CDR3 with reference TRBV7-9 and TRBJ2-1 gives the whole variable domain DTGVSQNPRHKITKRGQNVTFRCDPISEHNRLYWYRQTLGQGPEFLTYFQNEAQLEKSRLLSDRFSAERPKGSFSTLEIQRTEQGDSAMYLCASSSGLAGYNEQFFGPGTRLTVL.

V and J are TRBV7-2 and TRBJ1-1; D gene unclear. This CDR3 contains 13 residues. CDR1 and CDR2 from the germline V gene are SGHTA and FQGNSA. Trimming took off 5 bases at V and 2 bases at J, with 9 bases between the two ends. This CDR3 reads CASSPTPNTEAFF. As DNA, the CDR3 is TGTGCCAGCAGCCCGACACCCAACACTGAAGCTTTCTTT.

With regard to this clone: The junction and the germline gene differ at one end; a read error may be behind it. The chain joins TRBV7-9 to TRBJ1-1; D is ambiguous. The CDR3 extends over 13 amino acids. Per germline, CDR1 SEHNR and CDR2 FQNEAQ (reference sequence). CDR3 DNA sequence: TGTGCCAACAGCTTAGTGGGAGACACTGAAGCTTTCTTT. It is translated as CANSLVGDTEAFF.